These T cell receptor beta chains were read from a single sample in a study of CD8 T cells in Susac syndrome. From the immunoSEQ multiplex PCR reads, TCRdb called clonotypes with MiXCR, one entry per CDR3 protein. The table lists about 100,000 distinct CDR3 sequences, nearly 97% of them singletons. Input material: CD8+ T cells from PBMCs. The receptors here all came from a human donor with Susac syndrome. Both conserved end residues are part of each CDR3. D genes are given only for firm matches. Clone size is shown for a subset of rows, as once, few, many or a class of expanded clone.

j_call: TRBJ1-5
v_call: TRBV21-1
d_call: .
clone_size: .
cdr3_aa: CASSKEAQKYQPQHF
cdr3_nt: TGTGCCAGCAGCAAAGAGGCACAGAAGTATCAGCCCCAGCATTTT

j_call: TRBJ2-1
v_call: TRBV2
d_call: .
clone_size: .
cdr3_aa: CASSEWETEQFF
cdr3_nt: TGTGCCAGCAGTGAATGGGAAACTGAGCAGTTCTTC

j_call: TRBJ2-1
v_call: TRBV7-3
d_call: TRBD2
clone_size: .
cdr3_aa: CASSSHSGDNEQFF
cdr3_nt: TGTGCCAGCAGCTCGCATAGCGGGGACAATGAGCAGTTCTTC

j_call: TRBJ1-2
v_call: TRBV5-4
d_call: .
clone_size: .
cdr3_aa: CASSPTEANYGYTF
cdr3_nt: TGTGCCAGCAGCCCGACCGAGGCAAACTATGGCTACACCTTC

j_call: TRBJ1-2
v_call: TRBV29-1
d_call: .
clone_size: .
cdr3_aa: CSVEEFQEANYGYTF
cdr3_nt: TGCAGCGTTGAAGAGTTTCAGGAGGCAAACTATGGCTACACCTTC

j_call: TRBJ2-1
v_call: TRBV27
d_call: .
clone_size: once
cdr3_aa: CASSSNPRTGGFNEQFF
cdr3_nt: TGTGCCAGCAGTTCAAATCCCCGCACTGGAGGTTTTAATGAGCAGTTCTTC

j_call: TRBJ2-7
v_call: TRBV27
d_call: .
clone_size: .
cdr3_aa: CASSWGTGQGYEQYF
cdr3_nt: TGTGCCAGCAGTTGGGGAACAGGGCAAGGCTACGAGCAGTACTTC

j_call: TRBJ2-7
v_call: TRBV20-1
d_call: TRBD2
clone_size: once
cdr3_aa: CSARNGGVYEQYF
cdr3_nt: TGCAGTGCTAGGAACGGGGGGGTGTACGAGCAGTACTTC

j_call: TRBJ2-5
v_call: TRBV7-2
d_call: .
clone_size: .
cdr3_aa: CASSLFYLRVWGETQYF
cdr3_nt: TGTGCCAGCAGCTTATTCTATCTGAGGGTTTGGGGGGAGACCCAGTACTTC

j_call: TRBJ2-3
v_call: TRBV7-3
d_call: .
clone_size: .
cdr3_aa: CASSPQTGDTQYF
cdr3_nt: TGTGCCAGCAGCCCCCAAACCGGGGATACGCAGTATTTT

j_call: TRBJ2-7
v_call: TRBV20-1
d_call: TRBD2
clone_size: .
cdr3_aa: CSATLRGGGTYEQYF
cdr3_nt: TGCAGTGCCACCCTCCGTGGCGGGGGAACCTACGAGCAGTACTTC

j_call: TRBJ1-4
v_call: TRBV11-1
d_call: .
clone_size: .
cdr3_aa: CASSNGQTNEKLFF
cdr3_nt: TGTGCCAGCAGCAACGGACAGACTAATGAAAAACTGTTTTTT

j_call: TRBJ2-5
v_call: TRBV6-1
d_call: .
clone_size: .
cdr3_aa: CASWDRTWAETQYF
cdr3_nt: TGTGCCAGCTGGGATCGGACGTGGGCGGAGACCCAGTACTTC

j_call: TRBJ2-7
v_call: TRBV29-1
d_call: .
clone_size: .
cdr3_aa: CSVMGTSEQYF
cdr3_nt: TGCAGCGTCATGGGGACATCCGAGCAGTACTTC

j_call: TRBJ1-1
v_call: TRBV29-1
d_call: .
clone_size: .
cdr3_aa: CSVEETNTEAFF
cdr3_nt: TGCAGCGTTGAGGAGACCAACACTGAAGCTTTCTTT

j_call: TRBJ2-5
v_call: TRBV15
d_call: .
clone_size: .
cdr3_aa: CATSSFESGQETQYF
cdr3_nt: TGTGCCACCAGCAGTTTCGAGAGCGGCCAAGAGACCCAGTACTTC